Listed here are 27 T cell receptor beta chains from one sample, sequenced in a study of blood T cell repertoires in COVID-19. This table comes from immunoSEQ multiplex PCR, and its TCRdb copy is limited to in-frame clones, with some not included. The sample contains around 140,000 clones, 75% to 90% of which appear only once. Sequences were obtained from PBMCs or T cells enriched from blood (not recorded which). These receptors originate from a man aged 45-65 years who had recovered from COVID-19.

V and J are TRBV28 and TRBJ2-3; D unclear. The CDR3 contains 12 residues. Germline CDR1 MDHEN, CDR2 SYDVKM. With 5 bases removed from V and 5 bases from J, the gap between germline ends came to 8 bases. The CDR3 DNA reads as TGTGCCAGCAGTCTCCGGGTAGATACGCAGTATTTT. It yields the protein CASSLRVDTQYF.

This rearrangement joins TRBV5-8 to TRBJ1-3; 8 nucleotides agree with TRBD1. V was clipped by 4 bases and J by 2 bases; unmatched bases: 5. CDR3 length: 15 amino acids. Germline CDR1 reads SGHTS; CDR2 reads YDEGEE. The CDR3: CASSKLRGPGNTIYF. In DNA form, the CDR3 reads TGTGCCAGCAGCAAACTCAGGGGGCCTGGAAACACCATATATTTT.

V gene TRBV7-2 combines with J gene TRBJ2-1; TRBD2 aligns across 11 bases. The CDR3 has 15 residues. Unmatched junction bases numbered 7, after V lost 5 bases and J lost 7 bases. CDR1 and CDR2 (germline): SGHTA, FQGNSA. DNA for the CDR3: TGTGCCAGCAGCCCCCATAGCGGGGGGGCTAATGAGCAGTTCTTC. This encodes CASSPHSGGANEQFF.

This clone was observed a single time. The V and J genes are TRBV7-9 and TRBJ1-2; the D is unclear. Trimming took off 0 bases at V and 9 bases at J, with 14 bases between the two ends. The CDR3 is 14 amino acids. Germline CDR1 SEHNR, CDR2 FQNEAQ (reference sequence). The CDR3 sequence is CASSLAEGPQSYTF. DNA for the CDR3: TGTGCCAGCAGCTTAGCAGAGGGCCCCCAAAGCTACACCTTC.

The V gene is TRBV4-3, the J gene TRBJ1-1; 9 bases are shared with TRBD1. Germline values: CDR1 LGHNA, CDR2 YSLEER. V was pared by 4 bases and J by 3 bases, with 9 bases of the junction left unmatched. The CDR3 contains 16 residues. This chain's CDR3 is CASSRTSWDRDTEAFF. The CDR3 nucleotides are TGCGCCAGCAGCCGAACAAGTTGGGACAGGGACACTGAAGCTTTCTTT.

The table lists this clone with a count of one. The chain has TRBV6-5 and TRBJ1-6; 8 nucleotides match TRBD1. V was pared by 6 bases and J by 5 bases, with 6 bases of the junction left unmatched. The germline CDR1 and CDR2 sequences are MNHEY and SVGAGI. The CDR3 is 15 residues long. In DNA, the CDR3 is TGTGCCAGCAGGCGGAACAGGGGGGATAATTCACCCCTCCACTTT. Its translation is CASRRNRGDNSPLHF.

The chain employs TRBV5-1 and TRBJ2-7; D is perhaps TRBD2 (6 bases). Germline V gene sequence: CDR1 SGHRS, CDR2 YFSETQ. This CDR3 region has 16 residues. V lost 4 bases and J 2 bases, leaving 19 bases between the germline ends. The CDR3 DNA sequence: TGCGCCAGCAGCCCCGGCCGGGACTTGAAGACCTACGAGCAGTACTTC. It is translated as CASSPGRDLKTYEQYF.

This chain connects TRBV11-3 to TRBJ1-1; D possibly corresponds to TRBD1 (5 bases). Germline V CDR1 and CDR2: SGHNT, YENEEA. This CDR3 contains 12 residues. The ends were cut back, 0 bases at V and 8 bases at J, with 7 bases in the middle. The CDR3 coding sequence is TGTGCCAGCAGCTTAGATAAGGGGGAAGCTTTCTTT. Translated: CASSLDKGEAFF.

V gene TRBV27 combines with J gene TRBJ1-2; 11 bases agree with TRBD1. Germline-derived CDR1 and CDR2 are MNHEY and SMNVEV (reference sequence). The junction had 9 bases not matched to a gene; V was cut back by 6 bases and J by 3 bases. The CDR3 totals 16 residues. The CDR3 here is CASSHGTGGSDYGYTF. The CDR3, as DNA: TGTGCCAGCAGCCACGGGACAGGGGGTTCCGACTATGGCTACACCTTC.

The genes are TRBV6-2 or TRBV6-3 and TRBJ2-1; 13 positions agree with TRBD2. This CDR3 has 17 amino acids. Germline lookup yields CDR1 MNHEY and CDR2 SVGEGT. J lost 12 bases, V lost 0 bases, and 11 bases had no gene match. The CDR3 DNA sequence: TGTGCCAGCAGTTACTCCGGGACTAGCGGGACCCGAAACAGGCAGTTCTTC. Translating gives CASSYSGTSGTRNRQFF.

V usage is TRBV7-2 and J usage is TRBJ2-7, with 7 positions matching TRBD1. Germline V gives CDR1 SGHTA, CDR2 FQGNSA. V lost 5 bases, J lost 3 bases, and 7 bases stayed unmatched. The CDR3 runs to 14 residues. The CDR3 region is CASSQNRDSYEQYF. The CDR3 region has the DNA TGTGCCAGCAGCCAAAACCGGGACAGCTACGAGCAGTACTTC.

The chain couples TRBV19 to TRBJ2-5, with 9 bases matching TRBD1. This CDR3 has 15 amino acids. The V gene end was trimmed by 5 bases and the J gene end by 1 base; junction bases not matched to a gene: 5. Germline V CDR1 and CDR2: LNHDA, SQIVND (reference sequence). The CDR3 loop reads CASSAGTGSQETQYF. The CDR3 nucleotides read TGTGCCAGTAGTGCTGGGACAGGGTCCCAAGAGACCCAGTACTTC.

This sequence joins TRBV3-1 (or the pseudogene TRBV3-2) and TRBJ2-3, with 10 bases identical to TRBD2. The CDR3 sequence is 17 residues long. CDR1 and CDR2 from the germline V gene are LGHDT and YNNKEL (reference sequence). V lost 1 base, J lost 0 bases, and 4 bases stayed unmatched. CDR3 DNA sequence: TGTGCCAGCAGCCAAGGGGCGACTAGCGGGAGCACAGATACGCAGTATTTT. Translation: CASSQGATSGSTDTQYF.

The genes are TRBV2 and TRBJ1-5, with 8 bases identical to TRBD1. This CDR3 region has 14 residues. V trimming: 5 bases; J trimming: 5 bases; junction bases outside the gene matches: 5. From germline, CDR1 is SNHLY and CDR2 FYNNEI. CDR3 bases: TGTGCCAGCAGTAAGACAGGGGTAGATCAGCCCCAGCATTTT. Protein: CASSKTGVDQPQHF.

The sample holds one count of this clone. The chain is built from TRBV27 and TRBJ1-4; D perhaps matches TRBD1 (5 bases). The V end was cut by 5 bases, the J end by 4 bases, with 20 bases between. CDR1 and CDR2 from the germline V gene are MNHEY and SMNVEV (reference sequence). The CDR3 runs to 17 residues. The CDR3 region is CASSPRTRAALNEKLFF. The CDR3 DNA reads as TGTGCCAGCAGTCCGCGGACCAGGGCCGCGCTTAATGAAAAACTGTTTTTT.

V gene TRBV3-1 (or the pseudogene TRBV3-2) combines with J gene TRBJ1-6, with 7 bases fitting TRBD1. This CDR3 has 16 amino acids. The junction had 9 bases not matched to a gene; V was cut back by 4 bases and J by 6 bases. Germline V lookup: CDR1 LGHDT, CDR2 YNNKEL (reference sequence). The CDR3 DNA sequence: TGTGCCAGCAGCCGGAACCAGGGACAGCGTAATTCACCCCTCCACTTT. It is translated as CASSRNQGQRNSPLHF.

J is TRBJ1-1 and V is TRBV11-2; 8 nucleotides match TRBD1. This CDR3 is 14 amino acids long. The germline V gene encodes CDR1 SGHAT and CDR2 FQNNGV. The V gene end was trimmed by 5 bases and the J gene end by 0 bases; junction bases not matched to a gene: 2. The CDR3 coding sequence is TGTGCCAGCAGCCTGACAGGGGTGAACACTGAAGCTTTCTTT. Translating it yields CASSLTGVNTEAFF. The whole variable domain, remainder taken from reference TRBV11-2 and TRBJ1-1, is EAGVAQSPRYKIIEKRQSVAFWCNPISGHATLYWYQQILGQGPKLLIQFQNNGVVDDSQLPKDRFSAERLKGVDSTLKIQPAKLEDSAVYLCASSLTGVNTEAFFGQGTRLTVV.

The CDR3 bases are TGCGCCAGCAGCAAAACCGGGACTAGCGGGAGTTTTTTCGATACGCAGTATTTT. Amino acid sequence: CASSKTGTSGSFFDTQYF. V gene TRBV5-1 combines with J gene TRBJ2-3; the match to TRBD2 covers 14 bases. This CDR3 has 18 amino acids. CDR1 is SGHRS, CDR2 YFSETQ, per germline. Trimming removed 4 bases from V and 6 bases from J; junction bases left unmatched: 13.

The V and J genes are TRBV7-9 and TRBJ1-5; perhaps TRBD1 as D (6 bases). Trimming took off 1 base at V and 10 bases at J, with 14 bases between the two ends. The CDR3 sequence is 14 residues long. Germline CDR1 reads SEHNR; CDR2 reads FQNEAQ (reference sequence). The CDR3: CASSLGQAYEPQHF. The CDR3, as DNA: TGTGCCAGCAGCTTAGGACAGGCCTATGAACCCCAGCATTTT.

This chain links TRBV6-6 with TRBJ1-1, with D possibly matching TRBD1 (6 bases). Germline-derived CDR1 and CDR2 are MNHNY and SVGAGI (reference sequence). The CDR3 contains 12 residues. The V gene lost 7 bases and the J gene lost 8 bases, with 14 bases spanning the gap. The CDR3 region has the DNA TGTGCCAGCATTCTCGTGGGGGCCGAAGCTTTCTTT. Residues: CASILVGAEAFF.

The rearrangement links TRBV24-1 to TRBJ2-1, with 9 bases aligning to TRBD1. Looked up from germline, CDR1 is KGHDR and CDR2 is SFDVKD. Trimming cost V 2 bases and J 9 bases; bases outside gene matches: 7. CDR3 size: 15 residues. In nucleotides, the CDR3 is TGTGCCACCAGTGATTCGGGACAGGGTTTCGGTGAGCAGTTCTTC. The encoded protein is CATSDSGQGFGEQFF.

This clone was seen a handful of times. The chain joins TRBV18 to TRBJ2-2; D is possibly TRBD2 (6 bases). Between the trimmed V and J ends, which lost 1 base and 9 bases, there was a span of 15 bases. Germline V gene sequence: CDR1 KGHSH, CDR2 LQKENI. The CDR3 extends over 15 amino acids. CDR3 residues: CASSPQSGVLWELFF. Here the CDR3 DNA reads TGTGCCAGCTCACCACAATCGGGGGTTCTCTGGGAGCTGTTTTTT.

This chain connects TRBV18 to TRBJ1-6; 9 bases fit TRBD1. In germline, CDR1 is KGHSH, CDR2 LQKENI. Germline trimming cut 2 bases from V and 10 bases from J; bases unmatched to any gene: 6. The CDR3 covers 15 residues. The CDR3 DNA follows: TGTGCCAGCTCACCATCCGGGACAGGGAAATCACCCCTCCACTTT. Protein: CASSPSGTGKSPLHF.

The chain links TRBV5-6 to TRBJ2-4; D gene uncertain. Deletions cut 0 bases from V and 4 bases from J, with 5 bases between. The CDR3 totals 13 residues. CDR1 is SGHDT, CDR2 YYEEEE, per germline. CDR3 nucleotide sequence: TGTGCCAGCAGCTTGGATCCTAAAAACATTCAGTACTTC. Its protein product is CASSLDPKNIQYF.

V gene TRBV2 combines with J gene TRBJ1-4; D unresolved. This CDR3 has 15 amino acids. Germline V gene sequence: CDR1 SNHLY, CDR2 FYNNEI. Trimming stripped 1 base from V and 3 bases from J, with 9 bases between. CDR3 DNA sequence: TGTGCCAGCAGTGAAGAACGGAGGCCTAATGAAAAACTGTTTTTT. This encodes CASSEERRPNEKLFF. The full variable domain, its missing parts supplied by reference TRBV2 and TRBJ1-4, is EPEVTQTPSHQVTQMGQEVILRCVPISNHLYFYWYRQILGQKVEFLVSFYNNEISEKSEIFDDQFSVERPDGSNFTLKIRSTKLEDSAMYFCASSEERRPNEKLFFGSGTQLSVL.

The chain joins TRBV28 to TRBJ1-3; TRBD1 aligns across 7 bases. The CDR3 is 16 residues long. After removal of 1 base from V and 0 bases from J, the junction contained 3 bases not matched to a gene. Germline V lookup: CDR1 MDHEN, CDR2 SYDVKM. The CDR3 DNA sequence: TGTGCCAGCAGTTTATTGACAGGGCTCTCTGGAAACACCATATATTTT. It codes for CASSLLTGLSGNTIYF.

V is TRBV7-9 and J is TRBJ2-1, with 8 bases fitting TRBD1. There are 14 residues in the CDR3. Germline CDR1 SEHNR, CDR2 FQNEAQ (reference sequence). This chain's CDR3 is CAYATGDRVDEQFF. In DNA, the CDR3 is TGTGCGTACGCGACAGGGGACCGCGTCGATGAGCAGTTCTTC.